Following are 5 T cell receptor beta chains from one sample sequenced in a study of PD-1 blockade in classical Hodgkin lymphoma. Profiled with immunoSEQ multiplex PCR; TCRdb holds only in-frame clones, not every one. The data contain about 20,000 clones, 80% of them seen just once; the ten biggest clones take up more than 5.5%. Time point in this sample: cycle 4 day 1 (C4D1), after less than 7 weeks of nivolumab. Relapses following autologous stem cell transplantation were seen in all patients, with brentuximab vedotin exposure varying. The material was peripheral blood mononuclear cells (PBMCs), obtained before the fourth cycle of nivolumab. All receptors come from a human donor with classical Hodgkin lymphoma.

The gene calls are TRBV5-5 and TRBJ2-2, with D uncertain. Germline CDR1 reads SGHKS; CDR2 reads YYEKEE (reference sequence). Trimming removed 5 bases at V and 7 bases at J, with 15 bases between. The CDR3 loop spans 14 amino acids. CDR3 protein: CASSWSFTVGELFF. The CDR3 DNA reads TGTGCCAGCAGTTGGTCCTTTACGGTCGGGGAGCTGTTTTTT. Based on the CDR3 plus reference TRBV5-5 and TRBJ2-2, the full variable domain is DAGVTQSPTHLIKTRGQQVTLRCSPISGHKSVSWYQQVLGQGPQFIFQYYEKEERGRGNFPDRFSARQFPNYSSELNVNALLLGDSALYLCASSWSFTVGELFFGEGSRLTVL.

This clone appeared a few times. The V and J genes are TRBV12-1 and TRBJ2-7; TRBD1, the table's D call, lacks a check against the DNA. TRBV12-1 is an annotated pseudogene. This CDR3 is built from 8 residues. CDR3: CASSLTGV. The CDR3 nucleotides are TGTGCCAGCAGCTTAACAGGGGTC.

In this sample, this clone turned up a few times. This chain links TRBV5-4 with TRBJ2-5; 8 nucleotides line up with TRBD1. Germline-derived CDR1 and CDR2 are SGHNT and YYREEE (reference sequence). V lost 4 bases and J lost 3; bases outside the gene matches: 8. The CDR3 is 15 amino acids. The CDR3 protein is CASSPTGAPEETQYF. The CDR3 DNA reads as TGTGCCAGCAGCCCGACAGGGGCTCCGGAAGAGACCCAGTACTTC.

The chain combines TRBV18 with TRBJ1-3; D gene unclear. This CDR3 contains 15 residues. Trimming cost V 0 bases and J 0 bases, with 6 bases left between them. CDR1 is KGHSH and CDR2 is LQKENI in the germline V gene. CDR3 coding DNA: TGTGCCAGCTCACCACCAAAAGTCTCTGGAAACACCATATATTTT. This encodes CASSPPKVSGNTIYF.

V is TRBV5-1 and J is TRBJ2-7; unclear D gene. The germline V and J ends were trimmed by 4 bases and 2 bases, with 16 bases remaining between them. This CDR3 has 15 residues. In germline, CDR1 is SGHRS, CDR2 YFSETQ. The CDR3 DNA sequence: TGCGCCAGCAGCCTCGGGCCCAGTCGCCCCTACGAGCAGTACTTC. Translation gives CASSLGPSRPYEQYF.